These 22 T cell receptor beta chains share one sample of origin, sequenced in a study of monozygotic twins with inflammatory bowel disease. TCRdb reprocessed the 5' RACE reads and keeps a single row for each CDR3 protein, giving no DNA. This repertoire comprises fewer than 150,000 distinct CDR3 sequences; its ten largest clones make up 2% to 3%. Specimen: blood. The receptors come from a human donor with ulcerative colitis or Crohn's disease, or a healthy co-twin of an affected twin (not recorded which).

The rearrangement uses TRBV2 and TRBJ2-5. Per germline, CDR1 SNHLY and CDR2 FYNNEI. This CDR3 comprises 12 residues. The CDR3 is CASSGYLETQYF.

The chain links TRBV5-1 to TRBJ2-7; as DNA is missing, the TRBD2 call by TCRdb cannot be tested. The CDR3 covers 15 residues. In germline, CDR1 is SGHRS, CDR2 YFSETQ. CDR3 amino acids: CASRLSGGESYEQYF.

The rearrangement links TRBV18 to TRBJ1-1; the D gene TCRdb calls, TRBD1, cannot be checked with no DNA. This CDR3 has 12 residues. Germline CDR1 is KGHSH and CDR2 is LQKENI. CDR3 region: CASSPLQGAAFF.

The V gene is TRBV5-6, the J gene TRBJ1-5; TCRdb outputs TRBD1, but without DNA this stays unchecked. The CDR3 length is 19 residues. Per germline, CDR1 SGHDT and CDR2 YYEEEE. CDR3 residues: CASSLASSGAWHSNQPQHF.

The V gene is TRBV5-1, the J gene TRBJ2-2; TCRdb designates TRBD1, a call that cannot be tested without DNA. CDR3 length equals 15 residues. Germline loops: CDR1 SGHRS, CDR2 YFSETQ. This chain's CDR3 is CASGGGQLGSGELFF.

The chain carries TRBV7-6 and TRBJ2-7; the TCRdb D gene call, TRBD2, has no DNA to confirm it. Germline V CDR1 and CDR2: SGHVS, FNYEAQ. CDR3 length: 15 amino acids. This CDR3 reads CASSLAGPSSYEQYF.

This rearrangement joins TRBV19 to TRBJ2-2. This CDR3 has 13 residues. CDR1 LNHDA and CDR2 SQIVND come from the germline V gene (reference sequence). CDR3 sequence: CASSMGGTGELFF. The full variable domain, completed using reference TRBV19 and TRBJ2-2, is DGGITQSPKYLFRKEGQNVTLSCEQNLNHDAMYWYRQDPGQGLRLIYYSQIVNDFQKGDIAEGYSVSREKKESFPLTVTSAQKNPTAFYLCASSMGGTGELFFGEGSRLTVL.

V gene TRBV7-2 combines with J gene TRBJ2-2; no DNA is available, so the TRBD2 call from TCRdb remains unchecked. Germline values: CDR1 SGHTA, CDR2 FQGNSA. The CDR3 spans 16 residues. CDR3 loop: CASSTTSGGAGGELFF.

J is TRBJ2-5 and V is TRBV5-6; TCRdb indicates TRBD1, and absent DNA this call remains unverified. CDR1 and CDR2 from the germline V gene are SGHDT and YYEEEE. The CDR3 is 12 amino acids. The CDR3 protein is CASSLVSETQYF.

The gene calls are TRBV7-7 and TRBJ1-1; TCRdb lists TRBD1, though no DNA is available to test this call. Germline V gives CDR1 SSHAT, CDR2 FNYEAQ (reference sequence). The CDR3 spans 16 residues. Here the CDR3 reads CASSLQTRGKNTEAFF. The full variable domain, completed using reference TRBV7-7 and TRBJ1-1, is GAGVSQSPRYKVTKRGQDVTLRCDPISSHATLYWYQQALGQGPEFLTYFNYEAQPDKSGLPSDRFSAERPEGSISTLTIQRTEQRDSAMYRCASSLQTRGKNTEAFFGQGTRLTVV.

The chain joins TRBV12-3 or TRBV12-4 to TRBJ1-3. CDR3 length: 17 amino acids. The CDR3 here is CASSLDGGWAPGNTIYF.

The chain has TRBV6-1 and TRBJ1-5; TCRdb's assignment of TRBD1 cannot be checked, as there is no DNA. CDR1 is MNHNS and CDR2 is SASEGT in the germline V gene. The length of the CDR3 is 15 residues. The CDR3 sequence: CASGPPHLGNQPQHF.

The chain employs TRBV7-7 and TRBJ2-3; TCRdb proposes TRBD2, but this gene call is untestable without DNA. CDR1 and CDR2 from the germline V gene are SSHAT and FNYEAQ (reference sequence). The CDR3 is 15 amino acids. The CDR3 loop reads CASSRLAGFTDTQYF.

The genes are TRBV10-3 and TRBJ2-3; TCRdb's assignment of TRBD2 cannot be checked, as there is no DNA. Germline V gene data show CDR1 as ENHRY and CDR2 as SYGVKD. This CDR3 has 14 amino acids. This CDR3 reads CAISGSGGADTQYF.

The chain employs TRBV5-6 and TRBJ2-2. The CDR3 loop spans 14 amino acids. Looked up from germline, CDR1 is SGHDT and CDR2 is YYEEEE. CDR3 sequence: CASSLDGITGELFF.

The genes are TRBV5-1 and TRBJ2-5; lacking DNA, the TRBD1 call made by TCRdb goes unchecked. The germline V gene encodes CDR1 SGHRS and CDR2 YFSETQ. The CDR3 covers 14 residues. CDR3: CASSSTGGQETQYF. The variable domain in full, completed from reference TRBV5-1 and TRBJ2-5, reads KAGVTQTPRYLIKTRGQQVTLSCSPISGHRSVSWYQQTPGQGLQFLFEYFSETQRNKGNFPGRFSGRQFSNSRSEMNVSTLELGDSALYLCASSSTGGQETQYFGPGTRLLVL.

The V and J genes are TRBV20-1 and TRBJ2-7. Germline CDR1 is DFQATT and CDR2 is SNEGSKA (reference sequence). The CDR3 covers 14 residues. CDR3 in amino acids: CSAQPTRSSYEQYF.

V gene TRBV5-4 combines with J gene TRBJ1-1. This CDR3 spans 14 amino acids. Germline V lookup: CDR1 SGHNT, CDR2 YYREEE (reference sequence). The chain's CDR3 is CASRPAGGNTEAFF.

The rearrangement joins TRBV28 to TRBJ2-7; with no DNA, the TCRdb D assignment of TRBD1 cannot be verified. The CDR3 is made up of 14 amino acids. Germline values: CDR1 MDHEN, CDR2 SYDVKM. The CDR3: CASSLDRGLYEQYF. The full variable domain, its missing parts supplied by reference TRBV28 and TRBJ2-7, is DVKVTQSSRYLVKRTGEKVFLECVQDMDHENMFWYRQDPGLGLRLIYFSYDVKMKEKGDIPEGYSVSREKKERFSLILESASTNQTSMYLCASSLDRGLYEQYFGPGTRLTVT.

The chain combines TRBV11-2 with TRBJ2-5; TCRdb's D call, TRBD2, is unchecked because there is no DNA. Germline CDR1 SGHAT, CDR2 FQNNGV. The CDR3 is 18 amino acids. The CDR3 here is CASSLDPPGWTSQETQYF.

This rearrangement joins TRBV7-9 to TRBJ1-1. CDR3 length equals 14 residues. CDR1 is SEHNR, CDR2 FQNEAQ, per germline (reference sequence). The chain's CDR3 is CASSIQGGNTEAFF.

The CDR3 is CSVERQGVYDEQFF. The chain joins TRBV29-1 to TRBJ2-1; the TCRdb D gene call, TRBD1, has no DNA to confirm it. Germline V gene data show CDR1 as SQVTM and CDR2 as ANQGSEA. This CDR3 region has 14 residues.